Here is one T cell receptor (beta chain) with its context. Which antigen it targets is not known. No base quality information exists; no much larger clone differs at one position. This record belongs to a study of T cell changes during pregnancy in multiple sclerosis (dated by TCRdb to between 2018 and 2021). A note on the overall study: In women with multiple sclerosis, the researchers looked at how the T cell repertoire shifted as pregnancy progressed.

Library creation used the immunoSEQ multiplex PCR assay. In TCRdb, the immuneACCESS table is reduced to in-frame sequences with V and J assigned. These tables do not hold every clone; where another copy was compared, an unresolved V gene accounts for under half, and the others remain unexplained. This sample has under 50,000 clones in its table, and roughly 90% of those were observed once. 0.56% of the sample goes to the ten largest clones. Including the terminal cysteine and phenylalanine, the CDR3 comprises 15 residues. Only the CDR3 part of the read is kept: 45 bases, read in frame from the first base. V is clipped by 0 bases and J by 3 bases, and the sequence between their germline boundaries is 13 bases long. Per the germline V gene, SGHRS is the CDR1 and YFSETQ is the CDR2.

The chain links TRBV5-1 with TRBJ2-7; 6 matching bases give a weak D call of TRBD1. The material was CD4+ T cells from peripheral blood mononuclear cells, obtained before pregnancy. The sequence derives from a female donor with multiple sclerosis, enrolled in a pregnancy study. The DNA is as follows: TGCGCCAGCAGCTTGGAGGGCAGGGGATTCTACGAGCAGTACTTC. Translated, this gives CASSLEGRGFYEQYF.